The rows below give T cell receptor beta chains drawn from one sample of a study of T cell repertoires in cytomegalovirus infection. TCRdb recomputed calls from the reads with MiXCR, one row per CDR3 protein. The table includes 300,000 to 400,000 distinct CDR3 sequences, roughly 20% detected once. Sequencing was performed on PBMCs. The receptors derive from a human donor in good health (CMV status not recorded). Some clones in this sample may be carry-over from other donors' samples. The CDR3 runs from the conserved cysteine through the conserved F or W. A D gene is named only where the DNA matches it firmly. A clone size is listed for some rows: how often the clone was seen (once, few, many), or a class if it is expanded.

j_gene: TRBJ2-7; v_gene: TRBV7-8; abundance: few; d_gene: TRBD1; CDR3aa: CASSVWTGDEQYF; CDR3nt: TGTGCCAGCAGCGTATGGACAGGGGACGAGCAGTACTTC
j_gene: TRBJ2-1; v_gene: TRBV7-2; abundance: NA; d_gene: TRBD1; CDR3aa: CASSAGGYNEQFF; CDR3nt: TGTGCCAGCAGCGCAGGGGGTTACAATGAGCAGTTCTTC
j_gene: TRBJ2-3; v_gene: TRBV5-1; abundance: few; d_gene: TRBD2; CDR3aa: CASCVAGGPGDTQYF; CDR3nt: TGCGCCAGCTGTGTAGCGGGGGGGCCGGGAGATACGCAGTATTTT
j_gene: TRBJ1-6; v_gene: TRBV18; abundance: once; d_gene: NA; CDR3aa: CASSLDSYLTLHF; CDR3nt: TGTGCCAGCTCACTGGACAGCTACCTCACCCTCCACTTT
j_gene: TRBJ2-5; v_gene: TRBV20-1; abundance: NA; d_gene: NA; CDR3aa: CSASGQRQETQYF; CDR3nt: TGCAGTGCTAGTGGACAGCGACAAGAGACCCAGTACTTC
j_gene: TRBJ2-1; v_gene: TRBV6-1; abundance: few; d_gene: TRBD2; CDR3aa: CASSDLAGGDYNEQFF; CDR3nt: TGTGCCAGCAGTGATTTAGCGGGGGGCGATTACAATGAGCAGTTCTTC
j_gene: TRBJ2-3; v_gene: TRBV18; abundance: once; d_gene: NA; CDR3aa: CASSPLSQQGGDTQYF; CDR3nt: TGTGCCAGCTCACCACTTAGCCAGCAAGGAGGAGATACGCAGTATTTT
j_gene: TRBJ1-2; v_gene: TRBV24-1; abundance: NA; d_gene: NA; CDR3aa: CATSEPGSLSPSGYTF; CDR3nt: TGTGCCACCAGTGAACCCGGGTCGTTATCACCATCCGGCTACACCTTC
j_gene: TRBJ2-5; v_gene: TRBV5-4; abundance: few; d_gene: TRBD2; CDR3aa: CASSSTSGDQETQYF; CDR3nt: TGTGCCAGCAGCTCGACTAGCGGGGACCAAGAGACCCAGTACTTC
j_gene: TRBJ1-2; v_gene: TRBV14; abundance: NA; d_gene: NA; CDR3aa: CASSQEARDVGGYTF; CDR3nt: TGTGCCAGCAGCCAAGAGGCCAGGGATGTCGGGGGCTACACCTTC
j_gene: TRBJ2-1; v_gene: TRBV29-1; abundance: few; d_gene: NA; CDR3aa: CSVGVGVTNEQFF; CDR3nt: TGCAGCGTTGGGGTGGGGGTTACCAATGAGCAGTTCTTC
j_gene: TRBJ1-5; v_gene: TRBV6-5; abundance: NA; d_gene: TRBD1; CDR3aa: CASSPTGTHQPQHF; CDR3nt: TGTGCCAGCAGCCCGACAGGGACGCATCAGCCCCAGCATTTT
j_gene: TRBJ1-1; v_gene: TRBV2; abundance: many; d_gene: TRBD1; CDR3aa: CASRKGRLQGIDTEAFF; CDR3nt: TGTGCCAGCAGGAAAGGCCGTTTACAGGGGATCGACACTGAAGCTTTCTTT
j_gene: TRBJ2-7; v_gene: TRBV7-9; abundance: few; d_gene: NA; CDR3aa: CASSFGGSEQYF; CDR3nt: TGTGCCAGCAGCTTTGGGGGATCCGAGCAGTACTTC
j_gene: TRBJ2-7; v_gene: TRBV28; abundance: NA; d_gene: TRBD2; CDR3aa: CASSPGGLAVSYEQYF; CDR3nt: TGTGCCAGCAGTCCTGGGGGACTAGCGGTCTCCTACGAGCAGTACTTC
j_gene: TRBJ2-5; v_gene: TRBV10-3; abundance: few; d_gene: TRBD1; CDR3aa: CAIRTGQGGETQYF; CDR3nt: TGTGCCATCAGAACTGGACAGGGTGGAGAGACCCAGTACTTC
j_gene: TRBJ2-7; v_gene: TRBV20-1; abundance: NA; d_gene: NA; CDR3aa: CSARGTVSYEQYF; CDR3nt: TGCAGTGCTAGGGGGACCGTTTCCTACGAGCAGTACTTC
j_gene: TRBJ2-1; v_gene: TRBV6-1; abundance: many; d_gene: NA; CDR3aa: CASSEAWQNNEQFF; CDR3nt: TGTGCCAGCAGTGAAGCGTGGCAAAACAATGAGCAGTTCTTC
j_gene: TRBJ1-1; v_gene: TRBV7-2; abundance: many; d_gene: TRBD1; CDR3aa: CASSLVRRGRHGTEAFF; CDR3nt: TGTGCCAGCAGCTTAGTTAGGAGGGGGCGGCACGGCACTGAAGCTTTCTTT
j_gene: TRBJ2-3; v_gene: TRBV7-2; abundance: many; d_gene: NA; CDR3aa: CAIGVFPDTQYF; CDR3nt: TGTGCCATCGGAGTGTTTCCAGATACGCAGTATTTT
j_gene: TRBJ2-3; v_gene: TRBV7-2; abundance: many; d_gene: NA; CDR3aa: CASRPKADTQYF; CDR3nt: TGTGCCAGCAGACCCAAGGCAGATACGCAGTATTTT
j_gene: TRBJ2-5; v_gene: TRBV20-1; abundance: NA; d_gene: TRBD2; CDR3aa: CSAVDGGRRETQYF; CDR3nt: TGCAGTGCTGTAGATGGCGGGAGAAGAGAGACCCAGTACTTC
j_gene: TRBJ1-6; v_gene: TRBV7-6; abundance: NA; d_gene: NA; CDR3aa: CASSLAGSYNSPLHF; CDR3nt: TGTGCCAGCAGCTTAGCCGGCAGCTATAATTCACCCCTCCACTTT
j_gene: TRBJ2-7; v_gene: TRBV12-3/TRBV12-4; abundance: NA; d_gene: NA; CDR3aa: CASSFPSMREQYF; CDR3nt: TGTGCCAGCAGTTTCCCGTCGATGCGCGAGCAGTACTTC
j_gene: TRBJ2-1; v_gene: TRBV6-2/TRBV6-3; abundance: many; d_gene: TRBD2; CDR3aa: CASSYTSGRAFMEQFF; CDR3nt: TGTGCCAGCAGTTACACGAGCGGGAGGGCCTTCATGGAGCAGTTCTTC
j_gene: TRBJ2-3; v_gene: TRBV7-6; abundance: many; d_gene: NA; CDR3aa: CASSQWSRSTDTQYF; CDR3nt: TGTGCCAGCAGCCAATGGTCGCGGAGCACAGATACGCAGTATTTT
j_gene: TRBJ2-1; v_gene: TRBV7-9; abundance: NA; d_gene: TRBD1; CDR3aa: CASSLVGQGFLNEQFF; CDR3nt: TGTGCCAGCAGCTTAGTGGGACAGGGGTTTTTGAATGAGCAGTTCTTC
j_gene: TRBJ2-2; v_gene: TRBV15; abundance: few; d_gene: NA; CDR3aa: CATSRNTGELFF; CDR3nt: TGTGCCACCAGCAGGAACACCGGGGAGCTGTTTTTT
j_gene: TRBJ2-1; v_gene: TRBV5-4; abundance: NA; d_gene: TRBD2; CDR3aa: CASSLGLAAGYEQFF; CDR3nt: TGTGCCAGCAGCTTGGGACTAGCGGCTGGATATGAGCAGTTCTTC
j_gene: TRBJ2-7; v_gene: TRBV5-1; abundance: NA; d_gene: NA; CDR3aa: CASGMDGKGYEQYF; CDR3nt: TGCGCCAGCGGGATGGACGGTAAGGGGTACGAGCAGTACTTC
j_gene: TRBJ2-3; v_gene: TRBV7-2; abundance: many; d_gene: NA; CDR3aa: CASSLALLVDTQYF; CDR3nt: TGTGCCAGCAGCTTAGCCTTACTAGTTGATACGCAGTATTTT
j_gene: TRBJ2-3; v_gene: TRBV7-2; abundance: many; d_gene: NA; CDR3aa: CASITGGSTDTQYF; CDR3nt: TGTGCCAGCATCACTGGGGGGAGCACAGATACGCAGTATTTT
j_gene: TRBJ1-5; v_gene: TRBV6-2/TRBV6-3; abundance: many; d_gene: NA; CDR3aa: CASSPTTRWYSNQPQHF; CDR3nt: TGTGCCAGCAGCCCTACGACTCGGTGGTATAGCAATCAGCCCCAGCATTTT